These T cell receptor beta chains were read from a single sample in a study of post-analysis software for immune sequencing data. TCRdb called the PCR reads again in MiXCR, with one record for every CDR3 protein. The sample includes roughly 800,000 distinct CDR3 sequences, roughly 27% of them seen just once. Material for sequencing was blood. The receptors were gathered from a girl aged 5 to 17 with multiple sclerosis. CDR3s include the opening cysteine and the closing phenylalanine or tryptophan. Each record gives: D gene, J gene, V gene, clone size, CDR3 DNA, CDR3 protein. D genes are given only for firm matches. Clone size is not always given. Where it is, it says once, few, many or a class for expanded clones.

TRBD2	TRBJ2-1	TRBV15	many	TGTGCCACCAGCAAGGGGACTAGCGTTGGCAATGAGCAGTTCTTC	CATSKGTSVGNEQFF
-	TRBJ2-1	TRBV9	-	TGTGCCAGCAGCTCCCGTAGCAGGGGCGGCTACAATGAGCAGTTCTTC	CASSSRSRGGYNEQFF
TRBD1	TRBJ2-1	TRBV10-2	many	TGCGCCAGCAGCGATGACAGGGGCCGCCCGTATTACAATGAGCAGTTCTTC	CASSDDRGRPYYNEQFF
TRBD2	TRBJ2-5	TRBV5-1	many	TGCGCCAGCAGCCTGACCGGGCTAGCGGGACAAGAGACCCAGTACTTC	CASSLTGLAGQETQYF
-	TRBJ1-5	TRBV27	-	TGTGCCAGCAGACCCGGGACTGCTGAGCGCAATCAGCCCCAGCATTTT	CASRPGTAERNQPQHF
-	TRBJ2-5	TRBV9	-	TGTGCCAGCAGCGTACAGAGGGGGTCAGGTGAGACCCAGTACTTC	CASSVQRGSGETQYF
-	TRBJ1-2	TRBV29-1	-	TGCAGCGGGGCGGAGGCTAACTATGGCTACACCTTC	CSGAEANYGYTF
-	TRBJ2-7	TRBV20-1	few	TGCAGTGCTAGTAATGAGGGCTACGAGCAGTACTTC	CSASNEGYEQYF
TRBD1	TRBJ1-5	TRBV20-1	once	TGCAGTGCCGCCCGACAGGGCCTCAATCAGCCCCAGCATTTT	CSAARQGLNQPQHF
-	TRBJ1-6	TRBV7-2	-	TGTGCCAGCAGCTTACGGGACCTTTCACCCCTCCACTTT	CASSLRDLSPLHF
-	TRBJ2-1	TRBV12-3/TRBV12-4	few	TGTGCCAGCAGTCCTGGACGGAACTCTTGGGGCAATGAGCAGTTCTTC	CASSPGRNSWGNEQFF
TRBD1	TRBJ1-5	TRBV20-1	few	TGCAGTGCTAGAGAGACAGGGGGTCGCAATCAGCCCCAGCATTTT	CSARETGGRNQPQHF
TRBD2	TRBJ2-7	TRBV20-1	few	TGCAGTGCTAAGGGCGGGAGGGCCGCCTACGAGCAGTACTTC	CSAKGGRAAYEQYF
-	TRBJ2-4	TRBV12-3/TRBV12-4	few	TGTGCCAGCAGTGCCAGCCCAGGGTCCGCCAAAAACATTCAGTACTTC	CASSASPGSAKNIQYF
TRBD1	TRBJ2-1	TRBV6-1	-	TGTGCCAGCAGTGAGCAGGGGGCCTTTGAGCAGTTCTTC	CASSEQGAFEQFF
-	TRBJ1-4	TRBV20-1	-	TGCAGTGCTAGACCTTCGGGTCCTCACGGCGAAAAACTGTTTTTT	CSARPSGPHGEKLFF
-	TRBJ2-5	TRBV29-1	-	TGCAGTGGTCGGGTGGGGGGGACCCAGTACTTC	CSGRVGGTQYF
TRBD2	TRBJ2-5	TRBV7-2	few	TGTGCCAGCAGCACGGGACTACTAGGAGAGACCCAGTACTTC	CASSTGLLGETQYF
-	TRBJ2-1	TRBV10-2	-	TGCGCCAGCAAAGACCCAAGCTGGTACAATGAGCAGTTCTTC	CASKDPSWYNEQFF
TRBD2	TRBJ2-7	TRBV20-1	-	TGCAGTGCTAAAGGCATGGCGGGAGCGCTCGGGCAGTACTTC	CSAKGMAGALGQYF
TRBD2	TRBJ2-5	TRBV10-3	few	TGTGCCACCGGGGGGAGGGAGATACAAGAGACCCAGTACTTC	CATGGREIQETQYF
-	TRBJ2-7	TRBV6-6	-	TGTGCCAGCAGCGGGGGGCCTAGCGAGCAGTACTTC	CASSGGPSEQYF
-	TRBJ1-2	TRBV27	-	TGTGCCAGCAGTTTATCAAAACGCCATGGAACCGGCTACACCTTC	CASSLSKRHGTGYTF
-	TRBJ2-3	TRBV3-1	few	TGTGCCAGCAGCCAACCGACAGGAACTAGCACAGATACGCAGTATTTT	CASSQPTGTSTDTQYF
-	TRBJ1-5	TRBV20-1	-	TGCAGAGCAGTTACGGGGTCCCTGGGGAATCAGCCCCAGCATTTT	CRAVTGSLGNQPQHF
-	TRBJ2-5	TRBV20-1	-	TGCAGTGCTAATGCGGGTGGGAGTGTGGGAGAGACCCAGTACTTC	CSANAGGSVGETQYF
TRBD1	TRBJ2-7	TRBV5-1	many	TGCGCCAGCAGCTTGGACAGGGGAGCCTACGAGCAGTACTTC	CASSLDRGAYEQYF
-	TRBJ1-5	TRBV20-1	few	TGCAGTGCTAGAGATCTCGGCAGGGGATCGGGTCAGCCCCAGCATTTT	CSARDLGRGSGQPQHF
-	TRBJ2-7	TRBV3-1	-	TGTGCCAGCAGCCACCAGGGCCCCTACGAGCAGTACTTC	CASSHQGPYEQYF
TRBD1	TRBJ1-5	TRBV4-3	few	TGCGCCAGCAGCCAAGATTTGAGGGGGCACGGACAGCCCCAGCATTTT	CASSQDLRGHGQPQHF
-	TRBJ2-4	TRBV12-3/TRBV12-4	few	TGTGCCAGCAGTTCAGACCCCTTAGCCAAAAACATTCAGTACTTC	CASSSDPLAKNIQYF
-	TRBJ1-5	TRBV28	-	TGTGCCTGGGGCAGGAGTAGCAATCGGCCCCAGCATTTT	CAWGRSSNRPQHF
-	TRBJ1-5	TRBV7-8	-	TGTGCCAGCAGCTTAGCCAGGGTGCTGGATCAGCCCCAGCATTTT	CASSLARVLDQPQHF
TRBD1	TRBJ2-7	TRBV7-9	-	TGTGCCATCAGCCCGGGACAGGCAGAGCAGTACTTC	CAISPGQAEQYF
-	TRBJ2-1	TRBV20-1	-	TGCAGTGCCCCGCGGAGTGATTTGAATGAGCAGTTCTTC	CSAPRSDLNEQFF
TRBD1	TRBJ2-7	TRBV29-1	-	TGCAGCGTTGAAGAGAATGGGGACAGGGGAGCCTACGAGCAGTACTTC	CSVEENGDRGAYEQYF
-	TRBJ2-7	TRBV20-1	few	TGCAGTGCTAGAGATGTGGACAATGCCGAGACATCCTACGAGCAGTACTTC	CSARDVDNAETSYEQYF
-	TRBJ1-5	TRBV6-1	few	TGTGCCAGCAGGGTTTCAGGGAGCAATCAGCCCCAGCATTTT	CASRVSGSNQPQHF
TRBD1	TRBJ2-5	TRBV5-1	few	TGCGCCAGCAGCCGCAGACAGGGGGCTGGAGAGACCCAGTACTTC	CASSRRQGAGETQYF
-	TRBJ2-7	TRBV18	-	TGTGCCAGCTCACCAGACAGCGGGTTCTCCTACGAGCAGTACTTC	CASSPDSGFSYEQYF
-	TRBJ2-7	TRBV6-5	-	TGTGCCAGCGCCCAAACAGAGGGCGGGTACGAGCAGTACTTC	CASAQTEGGYEQYF
TRBD2	TRBJ2-3	TRBV20-1	many	TGCAGTGCCCCGACTAGCCTAGAGGGGGATACGCAGTATTTT	CSAPTSLEGDTQYF
TRBD2	TRBJ2-7	TRBV6-1	few	TGTGCCACCACTAGAATGGCCTCGCGGGAGTCTTACGAGCAGTACTTC	CATTRMASRESYEQYF
-	TRBJ2-1	TRBV24-1	-	TGTGCCACCAGTGATTTGGGAGGACAAGCCCAACCTGGTTACAATGAGCAGTTCTTC	CATSDLGGQAQPGYNEQFF
-	TRBJ1-1	TRBV7-2	-	TGTGCCAGCAGCTTAGAGGGGGTCGGCACTGAAGCTTTCTTT	CASSLEGVGTEAFF
-	TRBJ2-5	TRBV14	-	TGTGCCAGCAGCAAGGGACGATTCCAACAAGAGACCCAGTACTTC	CASSKGRFQQETQYF
-	TRBJ2-7	TRBV6-6	-	TGTGCCAGCACCCTACCCCTAGCGGAGGGGGGCGAGCAGTACTTC	CASTLPLAEGGEQYF
-	TRBJ2-5	TRBV14	-	TGTGCCAGCAGCCAAGAAATTGGTAGCCAAGAGACCCAGTACTTC	CASSQEIGSQETQYF